This T cell receptor (beta chain) was recorded in a study of CD8+CD57+ T cells in acquired aplastic anemia. The overall study: Sorted CD4+ and CD8+ cells gave an average of roughly 3.5 ug of DNA. General study points: Sharing between patients and controls was observed for over 25 CD8+ CDR3 sequences. A significant difference in CD8+ Simpson's diversity between patients and controls was not found.

Worth noting for this clonotype: Its cognate antigen is unknown.

Researchers used genomic DNA as the template to profile TCR beta VDJ and CDR3. MiXCR was run by TCRdb on the reads, yielding one entry per CDR3 protein. The sample comprises 150,000 to 200,000 distinct CDR3 sequences, 64% of which are singletons, and under 60% rests with the top ten. CDR1 is MNHEY and CDR2 is SVGEGT in the germline V gene. This CDR3 spans 19 amino acids. Deletions cut 5 bases from V and 2 bases from J, with 26 bases between. Sequences were obtained from sorted CD4+, CD8+, or CD8+CD57+ T cells (not recorded which) from PBMCs. The TCR sequence derives from a human donor with severe aplastic anemia or a healthy control (not recorded which). This rearrangement joins TRBV6-2 or TRBV6-3 to TRBJ2-3; unclear D gene. In DNA, the CDR3 is TGTGCCAGCAGTACCCGGACGATCAGCCAAGCCTCGTACACAGATACGCAGTATTTT. Translating gives CASSTRTISQASYTDTQYF.